These 27 T cell receptor beta chains originate from one sample sequenced in a study of shared clonotypes between healthy human individuals. Here immunoSEQ multiplex PCR was the method, and the copy in TCRdb shows in-frame clones only, minus some. Here the sample spans approximately 1.4 million clones, under 99% being singletons. The source material was naive CD4+ T cells sorted from blood. As to subset: CD45RA+ positively selected. These receptors came from a man between 25 and 39 years old in good health.

J is TRBJ1-5 and V is TRBV2; 7 bases are a match to TRBD1. Germline trimming cut 8 bases from V and 6 bases from J; bases unmatched to any gene: 10. There are 14 residues in the CDR3. CDR1 and CDR2 (germline): SNHLY, FYNNEI. The CDR3 sequence is CASGPRGFGQPQHF. The CDR3 DNA follows: TGTGCCAGCGGGCCCAGGGGGTTCGGTCAGCCCCAGCATTTT. Filled out from reference TRBV2 and TRBJ1-5, the complete variable domain reads EPEVTQTPSHQVTQMGQEVILRCVPISNHLYFYWYRQILGQKVEFLVSFYNNEISEKSEIFDDQFSVERPDGSNFTLKIRSTKLEDSAMYFCASGPRGFGQPQHFGDGTRLSIL.

The chain is built from TRBV9 and TRBJ2-7; TRBD1 aligns across 9 bases. V dropped 4 bases and J dropped 9; count of bases not matched to a gene: 17. The CDR3 is made up of 16 amino acids. The germline V gene has CDR1 SGDLS and CDR2 YYNGEE. The CDR3 coding sequence is TGTGCCAGCAGCATTGGGGCACAGGGGGCGAATTCTGGGCAGTACTTC. Its translation: CASSIGAQGANSGQYF.

This chain links TRBV27 with TRBJ2-2, with unresolved D. The germline V gene has CDR1 MNHEY and CDR2 SMNVEV (reference sequence). V dropped 3 bases and J dropped 0 bases, with 5 bases sitting between them. CDR3 size: 14 residues. CDR3 nucleotide sequence: TGTGCCAGCAGTTTGATTCCGAACACCGGGGAGCTGTTTTTT. Protein sequence: CASSLIPNTGELFF.

A word on this clone: The same CDR3 arises from other DNA sequences in this sample as well. The rearrangement joins TRBV7-2 to TRBJ1-2, with 7 nucleotides matching TRBD1. The CDR3 consists of 14 residues. V gave up 4 bases and J gave up 2 bases; unmatched junction bases: 4. CDR1 and CDR2 (germline): SGHTA, FQGNSA. In DNA, the CDR3 is TGTGCCAGCAGCTCAGACAGGGCCAACTATGGCTACACCTTC. Encoded protein: CASSSDRANYGYTF.

As for this clone: At one end the junction does not follow the germline gene, possibly because of a read error. The chain is built from TRBV6-5 and TRBJ2-7; 8 nucleotides match TRBD1. The CDR3 loop spans 16 amino acids. Germline CDR1 reads MNHEY; CDR2 reads SVGAGI. CDR3 sequence: CASRYFGQGIGDEQYF. The CDR3 DNA sequence: TGTGCCAGCAGATACTTCGGACAGGGAATCGGCGACGAGCAGTACTTC.

The chain uses TRBV6-1 and TRBJ2-4; 8 bases align to TRBD2. J was trimmed by 0 bases and V by 0 bases; bases with no gene match: 1. CDR1 and CDR2 from the germline V gene are MNHNS and SASEGT. The CDR3 totals 16 residues. The CDR3 region is CASSEALAGAKNIQYF. The CDR3 bases are TGTGCCAGCAGTGAAGCGCTAGCGGGAGCCAAAAACATTCAGTACTTC.

The rearrangement joins TRBV5-8 to TRBJ2-1; 7 bases are a match to TRBD2. V was clipped by 2 bases and J by 1 base; unmatched bases: 3. The CDR3 runs 15 residues. Germline lookup yields CDR1 SGHTS and CDR2 YDEGEE. The CDR3 loop is CASSLRGGSYNEQFF. The CDR3, as DNA: TGTGCCAGCAGCTTACGGGGAGGGTCCTACAATGAGCAGTTCTTC.

The chain is built from TRBV7-2 and TRBJ2-3, with D tentatively TRBD2 (5 bases). The CDR3 has 12 residues. CDR1 and CDR2 from the germline V gene are SGHTA and FQGNSA. CDR3 residues: CSAVISTDTQYF. The CDR3 DNA is TGTTCAGCGGTGATTAGCACAGATACGCAGTATTTT. The variable domain in full, completed from reference TRBV7-2 and TRBJ2-3, reads GAGVSQSPSNKVTEKGKDVELRCDPISGHTALYWYRQSLGQGLEFLIYFQGNSAPDKSGLPSDRFSAERTGGSVSTLTIQRTQQEDSAVYLCSAVISTDTQYFGPGTRLTVL.

The chain recombines TRBV5-5 with TRBJ2-7; D might be TRBD1 or TRBD2, each matching 5 bases. V lost 4 bases and J 0 bases, leaving 14 bases between the germline ends. The CDR3 length is 15 residues. The V gene's germline CDR1 is SGHKS and CDR2 YYEKEE (reference sequence). CDR3 sequence reads: CASSQELGTSYEQYF. For the CDR3, the DNA is TGTGCCAGCAGCCAGGAGTTGGGGACCTCCTACGAGCAGTACTTC.

This chain links TRBV6-6 with TRBJ2-7; 8 bases fit TRBD1. Germline V CDR1 and CDR2: MNHNY, SVGAGI (reference sequence). The CDR3 runs 14 residues. After removal of 7 bases from V and 2 bases from J, the junction contained 7 bases not matched to a gene. CDR3 in amino acids: CASKLGTGTYEQYF. The CDR3 nucleotides are TGTGCCAGCAAGTTGGGGACAGGAACCTACGAGCAGTACTTC.

The J gene is TRBJ2-5, the V gene TRBV7-4; D is possibly TRBD2 (5 bases). Germline V lookup: CDR1 SGHVT, CDR2 SQSDAQ. CDR3 size: 10 residues. Trimming left V 2 bases short and J 14 bases short, with 9 bases between. The CDR3 loop is CASSLREQYF. The CDR3 nucleotides are TGTGCCAGCAGCTTACGGGAACAATACTTC.

The V and J genes are TRBV4-1 and TRBJ2-7, with TRBD2 identical over 13 bases. V lost 3 bases and J lost 7; bases outside the gene matches: 3. In germline, CDR1 is MGHRA, CDR2 YSYEKL. CDR3 length: 14 amino acids. The CDR3 coding sequence is TGCGCCAGCAGCCACCTGGGACTAGCGGGGGAGCAGTACTTC. Translation gives CASSHLGLAGEQYF.

The rearrangement joins TRBV5-4 to TRBJ1-2; D is perhaps TRBD1 (5 bases). The germline V and J ends were trimmed by 0 bases and 1 base, with 10 bases remaining between them. This CDR3 is built from 15 residues. Germline-derived CDR1 and CDR2 are SGHNT and YYREEE (reference sequence). DNA for the CDR3: TGTGCCAGCAGCTTGGTGGGGCGGAATAACTATGGCTACACCTTC. It encodes CASSLVGRNNYGYTF.

The chain employs TRBV5-1 and TRBJ2-7, with D possibly being TRBD1 (5 bases). V shed 5 bases and J shed 1 base, with 13 bases lying between them. Germline V gene data show CDR1 as SGHRS and CDR2 as YFSETQ. The CDR3 loop spans 14 amino acids. CDR3 in DNA: TGCGCCAGCAGGTGGGGCCAAGCGTCCTACGAGCAGTACTTC. It is translated as CASRWGQASYEQYF. The variable domain in full, completed from reference TRBV5-1 and TRBJ2-7, reads KAGVTQTPRYLIKTRGQQVTLSCSPISGHRSVSWYQQTPGQGLQFLFEYFSETQRNKGNFPGRFSGRQFSNSRSEMNVSTLELGDSALYLCASRWGQASYEQYFGPGTRLTVT.

With regard to this clone: Other nucleotide sequences from this sample produce the same CDR3. This chain connects TRBV15 to TRBJ2-2; the D is unclear. Germline CDR1 LNHNV, CDR2 YYDKDF (reference sequence). Trimming cost V 1 base and J 2 bases, with 5 bases left between them. CDR3 length: 14 amino acids. CDR3 loop: CATSRVLNTGELFF. For the CDR3, the DNA is TGTGCCACCAGCAGAGTCCTCAACACCGGGGAGCTGTTTTTT.

This clone was counted a single time. The V call is TRBV5-1, the J call TRBJ2-1, with D perhaps matching TRBD1 or TRBD2 (7 bases each). The CDR3 length is 15 residues. Germline CDR1 reads SGHRS; CDR2 reads YFSETQ. Trimming left V 0 bases short and J 4 bases short, with 11 bases between. The CDR3 sequence: CASSLAGGQYNEQFF. Here the CDR3 DNA reads TGCGCCAGCAGCTTGGCGGGGGGACAGTACAATGAGCAGTTCTTC.

This clone was recorded a few times. The V call is TRBV11-3, the J call TRBJ2-2; 7 nucleotides align to TRBD2. CDR1 SGHNT and CDR2 YENEEA come from the germline V gene. The CDR3 loop spans 15 amino acids. The V gene end was trimmed by 3 bases and the J gene end by 7 bases; junction bases not matched to a gene: 8. The CDR3, as DNA: TGTGCCAGCAGCTTGAGTGGGAGGGCGGACGGGGAGCTGTTTTTT. Its translation is CASSLSGRADGELFF.

The chain combines TRBV18 with TRBJ2-6; D is perhaps TRBD1 or TRBD2 (5 bases each). The CDR3 consists of 18 residues. Trimming took off 2 bases at V and 2 bases at J, with 16 bases between the two ends. Germline V gene data show CDR1 as KGHSH and CDR2 as LQKENI. Here the CDR3 DNA reads TGTGCCAGCTCACCAGTTCATGGAGCGGACACTGGGGCCAACGTCCTGACTTTC. Translating gives CASSPVHGADTGANVLTF.

V usage is TRBV7-3 and J usage is TRBJ2-1; possibly TRBD2 for D (6 bases). V was clipped by 5 bases and J by 4 bases, with 12 bases between them. The V gene's germline CDR1 is SGHTA and CDR2 FQGTGA. The CDR3 sequence is 14 residues long. CDR3 sequence: CASSQEGRYNEQFF. In nucleotides, the CDR3 is TGTGCCAGCAGCCAGGAGGGGCGGTACAATGAGCAGTTCTTC. Combining the CDR3 with reference TRBV7-3 and TRBJ2-1 gives the whole variable domain GAGVSQTPSNKVTEKGKYVELRCDPISGHTALYWYRQSLGQGPEFLIYFQGTGAADDSGLPNDRFFAVRPEGSVSTLKIQRTERGDSAVYLCASSQEGRYNEQFFGPGTRLTVL.

The rearrangement joins TRBV25-1 to TRBJ1-1, with 8 bases matching TRBD1. Germline assignment: CDR1 MGHDK and CDR2 SYGVNS. The CDR3 totals 13 residues. V was clipped by 9 bases and J by 3 bases; unmatched bases: 6. This chain's CDR3 is CASGQGRYTEAFF. Here the CDR3 DNA reads TGTGCCAGTGGACAGGGAAGGTACACTGAAGCTTTCTTT.

The chain joins TRBV27 to TRBJ2-5; either TRBD1 or TRBD2 may supply D (6 bases each). The CDR3 totals 14 residues. The germline V gene has CDR1 MNHEY and CDR2 SMNVEV (reference sequence). V lost 3 bases, J lost 5 bases, and 13 bases lay in between. CDR3 amino acids: CASSFYGGAETQYF. The CDR3 nucleotides read TGTGCCAGCAGTTTCTACGGGGGCGCGGAGACCCAGTACTTC.

This sequence joins TRBV15 and TRBJ1-4, with TRBD1 as a possible D gene (6 bases). Germline CDR1 LNHNV, CDR2 YYDKDF (reference sequence). The CDR3 extends over 15 amino acids. Deletions cut 0 bases from V and 1 base from J, with 6 bases between. The CDR3 sequence is CATSREQGTNEKLFF. Here the CDR3 DNA reads TGTGCCACCAGCAGAGAACAGGGAACTAATGAAAAACTGTTTTTT.

The rearrangement links TRBV10-3 to TRBJ1-1; 9 nucleotides match TRBD1. This CDR3 region has 15 residues. With 6 bases clipped from V and 0 bases from J, the junction kept 5 bases outside the gene matches. The germline CDR1 and CDR2 sequences are ENHRY and SYGVKD. The CDR3 here is CAIRGDRALNTEAFF. The CDR3 coding sequence is TGTGCCATCAGGGGGGACAGGGCACTGAACACTGAAGCTTTCTTT.

The V and J genes are TRBV25-1 and TRBJ2-7; 10 nucleotides match TRBD1. This CDR3 contains 15 residues. V lost 4 bases, J lost 3 bases, and 6 bases stayed unmatched. Per the germline V gene, CDR1 is MGHDK and CDR2 is SYGVNS. CDR3 bases: TGTGCCAGCAGTGGGACAGGGGGGTCCTACTACGAGCAGTACTTC. Translated, it gives CASSGTGGSYYEQYF.

The rearrangement joins TRBV5-5 to TRBJ1-5, with D perhaps TRBD1 (5 bases). This CDR3 region has 14 residues. The germline V gene encodes CDR1 SGHKS and CDR2 YYEKEE (reference sequence). V shed 4 bases and J shed 4 bases, with 12 bases lying between them. This CDR3 is CASSVRDANQPQHF. CDR3 DNA: TGTGCCAGCAGCGTCCGGGACGCTAATCAGCCCCAGCATTTT.

The J gene is TRBJ2-7, the V gene TRBV28, with D tentatively TRBD2 (5 bases). The V end lost 8 bases, the J end lost 3 bases, and 14 bases lay between the germline ends. Germline V gene lookup returns CDR1 MDHEN and CDR2 SYDVKM. This CDR3 contains 13 residues. The chain's CDR3 is CASRPGMGYEQYF. The CDR3 DNA follows: TGTGCCAGCCGGCCGGGAATGGGCTACGAGCAGTACTTC.

The CDR3 sequence: CASSPVPADEQFF. The CDR3 nucleotides read TGTGCCAGCTCACCAGTCCCGGCGGATGAGCAGTTCTTC. The chain has TRBV18 and TRBJ2-1; D is unresolved. The V end lost 2 bases, the J end lost 8 bases, and 10 bases lay between the germline ends. There are 13 residues in the CDR3. Germline-derived CDR1 and CDR2 are KGHSH and LQKENI. Full variable domain (missing parts from reference TRBV18 and TRBJ2-1): NAGVMQNPRHLVRRRGQEARLRCSPMKGHSHVYWYRQLPEEGLKFMVYLQKENIIDESGMPKERFSAEFPKEGPSILRIQQVVRGDSAAYFCASSPVPADEQFFGPGTRLTVL.